This TCR beta chain comes out of a study of cytotoxic CD8 clonotypes in ibrutinib-treated CLL. Study-level findings and limits: Once treatment began, public clonotypes, which were uncommon, contracted or stayed stable.

TCRdb keeps only in-frame clones here, not all; method: immunoSEQ multiplex PCR. The sample consists of roughly 220,000 clones, approximately 70% of them appearing once. Note on this clone: Antigen unknown.

Trimming took 3 bases from V and 1 from J, leaving 18 bases between them. Germline V lookup: CDR1 MDHEN, CDR2 SYDVKM. There are 18 residues in the CDR3. Sequenced material: PBMCs, taken after 12 months of ibrutinib treatment. The clonotype was recovered from a human donor with chronic lymphocytic leukemia. V gene TRBV28 combines with J gene TRBJ2-2, with a tentative D call TRBD1 (6 bases). The CDR3 region is CASSLPANRVVNTGELFF. Here the CDR3 DNA reads TGTGCCAGCAGTTTGCCCGCCAACAGGGTCGTGAACACCGGGGAGCTGTTTTTT.